This T cell receptor (beta chain) was obtained from a study of blood T cell repertoires in COVID-19 (dated by TCRdb to 2018 to 2021). Background for the entire study: Samples covering the acute and convalescent phases of COVID-19 were provided by collaborators in the United States, Italy and Spain. The prospective study material was composed of cDNA or gDNA derived from T cells, B-cell-depleted T cells, or PBMCs. The dataset comprised deeply sampled blood TCRbeta repertoires from subjects exposed to, actively infected with, or recovered from COVID-19. The repertoires were released in a freely available public database intended as a resource for research on the immune response to SARS-CoV-2. The samples were drawn from two sources: the first 160 participants of the ongoing ImmuneRACE study, and 1,254 subjects contributed by 6 global collaborators. Sample metadata almost always included a de-identified subject ID, COVID-19 status, age in years and sex. HLA class I and class II types, where available, came from metadata supplied by the sample provider rather than from assay-based typing. Summary of the overall study and its limitations: Clinical and demographic metadata were provided uncurated, with the amount varying by source and participant.

A second Seattle source provided samples from volunteer blood donors who had recovered from COVID-19. Whole blood was collected in K2EDTA tubes by collaborating institutions according to the institutions' own protocols. Collaborator samples were shipped for TCRbeta analysis as frozen whole blood, isolated PBMCs, or DNA extracted from either sample type. Trimming takes 5 bases from V and 2 bases from J, and the germline ends sit 4 bases apart. The CDR3 spans 11 residues, from the cysteine through the phenylalanine. Only CDR3 DNA is held: 33 bases, read in frame from base 1. CDR1 and CDR2, looked up from the germline V gene, are MDHEN and SYDVKM. This clone has only a few counts. The clone's antigen remains unknown. No per-base quality is available; no much larger clone lies one base away. Other DNA sequences in the sample encode the same CDR3. The immunoSEQ Assay, a bias-controlled multiplex PCR, was used to amplify TCRbeta CDR3 regions from genomic DNA. The authors' pipeline ran thus. Nucleated cell counts per sample were estimated from amplification of reference gene primers within the assay. Sequence reads were collapsed and filtered to measure the absolute abundance of every unique TCRbeta CDR3 rearrangement. For each sample, productive Simpson clonality was calculated as the square root of Simpson's diversity index over productive rearrangements. The source is immuneACCESS, and TCRdb retained only in-frame sequences with V and J called. Part of the clones is not carried over; for the studies checked, unresolved V genes explain less than half of this, and the remainder is unexplained. D and trimming were read from the DNA, whereas the V and J calls and clone size are those reported in that table. The sample table contains approximately 250,000 clones; only one count was recorded for around nine tenths of them. Under 2% of the sample is held by the ten biggest clonotypes.

The clonotype was recovered from a woman aged 60 to 75 who had recovered from COVID-19. The sample comprised peripheral blood. This chain joins TRBV28 to TRBJ2-7; a confident D gene designation cannot be given. The DNA sequence is as follows: TGTGCCAGCAGTACAGCCTACGAGCAGTACTTC. This codes for CASSTAYEQYF.